This T cell receptor (beta chain) appears in the sequencing data of a study of T cells in Graves' hyperthyroidism and ophthalmopathy. There are 16 residues in the CDR3. Germline V gives CDR1 MDHEN, CDR2 SYDVKM. Trimming pared 4 bases from V and 0 bases from J, leaving 13 bases between. Amplified regions were TCR beta CDR3 sequences from RNA transcripts. First-round RT-PCR of the TCR CDR3 relied on the HTBI primer set. TCRdb processed the multiplex PCR reads anew with MiXCR; each CDR3 protein has one entry. The repertoire has a few hundred thousand distinct CDR3 sequences, about 15% of them found once; the top ten carry about 15%.

What was sequenced was blood. The sequence was obtained from a middle-aged woman with Graves' hyperthyroidism. The chain combines TRBV28 with TRBJ1-3, with D hard to call. The CDR3 protein is CASSSSWGPSGNTIYF. The CDR3 bases are TGTGCCAGCAGTTCCTCTTGGGGTCCCTCTGGAAACACCATATATTTT.